This note documents a single T cell receptor beta chain sequence. Its antigen is unidentified. V dropped 0 bases and J dropped 10 bases, with 8 bases sitting between them. This CDR3 comprises 13 residues. CDR1 SGHRS and CDR2 YFSETQ come from the germline V gene. This record comes from a study of OX40 agonist ivuxolimab in advanced cancers. Whole-study results and caveats: CD8+ T cells averaged more expanded clones than CD4+.

Some clones are missing from TCRdb's copy, which holds only in-frame ones; the method was immunoSEQ multiplex PCR. The sample lists tens of thousands of clones, roughly 80% occurring once. It was autoimmune disease history or systemic immunosuppression that excluded patients. Blood specimens came from baseline, cycle 4 day 1, and cycle 7 day 1. The sequencing used CD4+ or CD8+ T cells sorted from blood, collected in a trial of the OX40 agonist ivuxolimab. This sequence joins TRBV5-1 and TRBJ1-6, with D tentatively TRBD1 (6 bases). This TCR came from an adult with an advanced solid tumor such as melanoma, head and neck, liver or kidney cancer. The CDR3 sequence: CASSLDRASPLHF. The CDR3 coding sequence is TGCGCCAGCAGCTTGGACAGGGCCTCACCCCTCCACTTT.